This entry lists 7 T cell receptor beta chains sequenced from one sample in a study of cytotoxic CD8 clonotypes in ibrutinib-treated CLL. Here immunoSEQ multiplex PCR was the method, and the copy in TCRdb shows in-frame clones only, minus some. The table includes approximately 320,000 clones, about 64% detected once. The sample here was PBMCs, taken after 36 months of ibrutinib treatment. The source is a human donor with chronic lymphocytic leukemia.

The rearrangement uses TRBV5-3 and TRBJ1-2; D is unclear. TRBV5-3 is identified as an open reading frame with a role that is uncertain. The V end was cut by 4 bases, the J end by 9 bases, with 22 bases between. The CDR3 length is 15 residues. The CDR3 protein is CARSPLRGTLSRYTF. CDR3 sequence (DNA): TGTGCCAGAAGCCCCTTACGCGGTACTCTCTCCCGCTACACCTTC.

This chain links TRBV5-5 with TRBJ2-2; D remains unclear. Trimming removed 2 bases from V and 6 bases from J, with 11 bases in between. Per the germline V gene, CDR1 is SGHKS and CDR2 is YYEKEE (reference sequence). The CDR3 length is 14 residues. The CDR3 DNA is TGTGCCAGCAGCTTTAACAGCGCGGCCGGGGAGCTGTTTTTT. Residues: CASSFNSAAGELFF.

This clone was observed a handful of times. This chain joins TRBV27 and TRBJ1-1, with 7 nucleotides matching TRBD1. Unmatched junction bases numbered 0, after V lost 2 bases and J lost 0 bases. The CDR3 covers 14 residues. CDR1 is MNHEY and CDR2 is SMNVEV in the germline V gene (reference sequence). The CDR3 region has the DNA TGTGCCAGCAGTTTAACAGGGGTGAACACTGAAGCTTTCTTT. It encodes CASSLTGVNTEAFF.

V and J are TRBV2 and TRBJ2-7, with a weak D call TRBD2 (5 bases). V gave up 6 bases and J gave up 4 bases, with 10 bases separating them. Germline V gives CDR1 SNHLY, CDR2 FYNNEI. The CDR3 spans 12 residues. Here the CDR3 reads CASRSEGYEQYF. CDR3 DNA: TGTGCCAGCAGGTCCGAGGGATACGAGCAGTACTTC.

This clone came up a few times. The CDR3 bases are TGCGCCAGCAGCTTGGACGAATCCAACTACGAGCAGTACTTC. Protein: CASSLDESNYEQYF. V gene TRBV5-1 combines with J gene TRBJ2-7, with D unresolved. The CDR3 is 14 residues long. CDR1 is SGHRS, CDR2 YFSETQ, per germline. Trimming pared 0 bases from V and 3 bases from J, leaving 10 bases between.

About this clone itself: A much bigger clone sits one base away, suggesting this may be a read error. The chain is built from TRBV7-7 and TRBJ2-7, with 7 bases that match TRBD1. V shed 2 bases and J 3 bases; nucleotides not matched to a gene: 1. Germline CDR1 and CDR2: SSHAT and FNYEAQ (reference sequence). CDR3 length equals 13 residues. The CDR3 DNA sequence: TGTGCCAGCAGCTTACGACAGGGCTACGAGCAGTACTTC. It codes for CASSLRQGYEQYF.

Written as DNA, the CDR3 is TGCACCAGCAGCCAAGACAGGGACCCAGCTTTCTTT. As protein: CTSSQDRDPAFF. The rearrangement uses TRBV1 and TRBJ1-1. TRBV1 is marked as a pseudogene. The CDR3 covers 12 residues.